These 11 T cell receptor beta chains were sequenced from one sample in a study of T cell changes during pregnancy in multiple sclerosis. Measured with immunoSEQ multiplex PCR; TCRdb has only the in-frame clones, and not every one. The data contain 40,000 to 60,000 clones, roughly nine tenths of them singletons. Sequencing used CD8+ T cells from peripheral blood mononuclear cells, obtained after pregnancy. The receptors were sampled from a female donor with multiple sclerosis, enrolled in a pregnancy study.

This chain links TRBV6-5 with TRBJ2-1; 8 bases map to TRBD1. The CDR3 loop spans 14 amino acids. CDR1 and CDR2 (germline): MNHEY, SVGAGI. With V trimmed by 5 bases and J by 10 bases, 10 bases remained unmatched. CDR3 sequence: CASSDLSTGVEQFF. For the CDR3, the DNA is TGTGCCAGCAGTGACCTCTCGACAGGGGTCGAGCAGTTCTTC.

This CDR3 is CASSLAGNPDTQYF. CDR3 sequence (DNA): TGTGCCAGCAGCTTGGCAGGCAACCCAGATACGCAGTATTTT. J is TRBJ2-3 and V is TRBV5-4; D ambiguous. The CDR3 extends over 14 amino acids. The ends were cut back, 0 bases at V and 4 bases at J, with 9 bases in the middle. CDR1 SGHNT and CDR2 YYREEE come from the germline V gene (reference sequence).

J is TRBJ2-3 and V is TRBV7-9; D not resolved. The length of the CDR3 is 13 residues. CDR1 and CDR2 (germline): SEHNR, FQNEAQ (reference sequence). V was pared by 5 bases and J by 2 bases, with 8 bases between. CDR3 nucleotide sequence: TGTGCCAGCAGCGCGAGGAACACAGATACGCAGTATTTT. Protein: CASSARNTDTQYF.

The rearrangement links TRBV9 to TRBJ1-3; possible D gene TRBD1, 6 bases. Trimming pared 3 bases from V and 1 base from J, leaving 11 bases between. The CDR3 spans 15 residues. The germline CDR1 and CDR2 sequences are SGDLS and YYNGEE. The DNA for the CDR3 is TGTGCCAGCAGCGGCTTAAGGGGGTCTGGAAACACCATATATTTT. This codes for CASSGLRGSGNTIYF.

The chain combines TRBV27 with TRBJ2-7; a possible D gene is TRBD2 (5 bases). The germline CDR1 and CDR2 sequences are MNHEY and SMNVEV (reference sequence). This CDR3 is built from 14 residues. Between the trimmed V and J ends, which lost 5 bases and 3 bases, there was a span of 14 bases. CDR3 DNA: TGTGCCAGCAGTAACTCATACGGGGTCTACGAGCAGTACTTC. Translation: CASSNSYGVYEQYF.

V is TRBV19 and J is TRBJ2-7; D unclear. The CDR3 runs to 13 residues. Between the trimmed V and J ends, which lost 1 base and 1 base, there was a span of 5 bases. Germline V gene lookup returns CDR1 LNHDA and CDR2 SQIVND (reference sequence). CDR3 loop: CASSIGQSYEQYF. The CDR3, as DNA: TGTGCCAGTAGTATAGGTCAGTCCTACGAGCAGTACTTC.

This clone has a single count. The V gene is TRBV5-6, the J gene TRBJ2-1; weak D call: TRBD2 (6 bases). Germline CDR1 and CDR2: SGHDT and YYEEEE. There are 13 residues in the CDR3. Trimming stripped 3 bases from V and 6 bases from J, with 10 bases between. CDR3 coding DNA: TGTGCCAGCAGCTCTGGAGGGACCAATGAGCAGTTCTTC. Translating it yields CASSSGGTNEQFF. The whole variable domain, filled in from reference TRBV5-6 and TRBJ2-1, reads DAGVTQSPTHLIKTRGQQVTLRCSPKSGHDTVSWYQQALGQGPQFIFQYYEEEERQRGNFPDRFSGHQFPNYSSELNVNALLLGDSALYLCASSSGGTNEQFFGPGTRLTVL.

The chain couples TRBV9 to TRBJ1-2; a possible D gene is TRBD1 (6 bases). Germline V gene lookup returns CDR1 SGDLS and CDR2 YYNGEE. The CDR3 sequence is 15 residues long. Trimming removed 2 bases at V and 9 bases at J, with 20 bases between. In DNA form, the CDR3 reads TGTGCCAGCAGCGTCGACGGGGGGCCAGGTCGAAGCTACACCTTC. Protein: CASSVDGGPGRSYTF.

This clone came up once. The chain has TRBV10-3 and TRBJ1-1, with D possibly TRBD1 on 6 matching bases. Germline lookup yields CDR1 ENHRY and CDR2 SYGVKD. The CDR3 has 15 residues. V lost 3 bases, J lost 1 base, and 12 bases lay in between. The CDR3: CAISDAGEWNTEAFF. CDR3 DNA: TGTGCCATCAGTGACGCAGGGGAATGGAACACTGAAGCTTTCTTT.

The V call is TRBV1, the J call TRBJ1-1. TRBV1 is deemed a pseudogene. This CDR3 region has 17 residues. The CDR3 nucleotides read TGCACCAGCAGCCAAGGTCGACCCCTCAGAGGGAACACTGAAGCTTTCTTT. It encodes CTSSQGRPLRGNTEAFF.

The J gene is TRBJ2-3, the V gene TRBV15; D gene ambiguous. V lost 2 bases and J 6 bases, leaving 9 bases between the germline ends. CDR1 is LNHNV and CDR2 is YYDKDF in the germline V gene (reference sequence). The CDR3 extends over 13 amino acids. The CDR3 spells CATSRTSADTQYF. CDR3 nucleotides: TGTGCCACCAGCAGAACTTCCGCGGATACGCAGTATTTT.